These 23 T cell receptor beta chains were all obtained from the same sample, sequenced in a study of control samples from healthy donors and cancer patients. Clones were sequenced by immunoSEQ multiplex PCR, and TCRdb holds only the in-frame ones, with some missing. The sample comprises roughly 100,000 clones, about 89% of which are singletons, and over 0.85% rests with the top ten. Sequences were obtained from blood. The receptors were gathered from a young woman in good health.

The rearrangement joins TRBV19 to TRBJ2-7; D ambiguous. The V gene's germline CDR1 is LNHDA and CDR2 SQIVND (reference sequence). Trimming cost V 0 bases and J 2 bases, with 11 bases left between them. This CDR3 is 15 amino acids long. Here the CDR3 reads CASSIDPSRTYEQYF. CDR3 DNA: TGTGCCAGTAGTATAGATCCCTCCAGGACCTACGAGCAGTACTTC. The complete variable domain, with remaining parts taken from reference TRBV19 and TRBJ2-7, reads DGGITQSPKYLFRKEGQNVTLSCEQNLNHDAMYWYRQDPGQGLRLIYYSQIVNDFQKGDIAEGYSVSREKKESFPLTVTSAQKNPTAFYLCASSIDPSRTYEQYFGPGTRLTVT.

This chain connects TRBV6-5 to TRBJ1-2, with unresolved D. Looked up from germline, CDR1 is MNHEY and CDR2 is SVGAGI. The CDR3 length is 13 residues. V was trimmed by 7 bases and J by 10 bases, leaving 19 bases between them. The DNA for the CDR3 is TGTGCCAGCACCCCTCGGTTGGACGGCATCTACACCTTC. Its translation is CASTPRLDGIYTF.

The chain uses TRBV5-5 and TRBJ2-6; D gene ambiguous. Looked up from germline, CDR1 is SGHKS and CDR2 is YYEKEE (reference sequence). Trimming took off 0 bases at V and 0 bases at J, with 10 bases between the two ends. CDR3 size: 17 residues. For the CDR3, the DNA is TGTGCCAGCAGCTTGGCCAGCGTCGACTCTGGGGCCAACGTCCTGACTTTC. It specifies CASSLASVDSGANVLTF.

CDR3 protein: CASSLTPGAGLYNEQFF. CDR3 nucleotide sequence: TGTGCCAGCAGCTTAACACCGGGAGCCGGGCTTTACAATGAGCAGTTCTTC. The chain links TRBV11-2 to TRBJ2-1; D possibly corresponds to TRBD2 (6 bases). This CDR3 has 17 residues. Germline V CDR1 and CDR2: SGHAT, FQNNGV. V lost 2 bases and J 4 bases, leaving 18 bases between the germline ends.

This clone was seen just once. The chain carries TRBV5-1 and TRBJ2-2; D tentatively reads TRBD1 or TRBD2 (5 bases each). V was clipped by 2 bases and J by 1 base, with 12 bases between them. Germline assignment: CDR1 SGHRS and CDR2 YFSETQ. The CDR3 totals 16 residues. The chain's CDR3 is CASSLTGTVNTGELFF. As DNA, the CDR3 is TGCGCCAGCAGCTTAACCGGGACGGTGAACACCGGGGAGCTGTTTTTT.

The chain is built from TRBV12-3 or TRBV12-4 and TRBJ1-1, with D uncertain. The V end lost 6 bases, the J end lost 5 bases, and 10 bases lay between the germline ends. The CDR3 contains 12 residues. CDR3 in DNA: TGTGCCAGCAGACCTAGCGGGACTGAAGCTTTCTTT. It specifies CASRPSGTEAFF.

This chain connects TRBV7-9 to TRBJ2-7, with D hard to call. CDR1 is SEHNR, CDR2 FQNEAQ, per germline (reference sequence). This CDR3 is 13 amino acids long. The germline V and J ends were trimmed by 2 bases and 2 bases, with 7 bases remaining between them. CDR3 protein: CASSLKAAYEQYF. As DNA, the CDR3 is TGTGCCAGCAGCTTAAAGGCGGCCTACGAGCAGTACTTC.

V usage is TRBV11-1 and J usage is TRBJ2-7, with a weak D call TRBD2 (6 bases). Trimming took off 4 bases at V and 2 bases at J, with 9 bases between the two ends. CDR3 length equals 13 residues. Germline CDR1 is SGHAT and CDR2 is FQDESV (reference sequence). This chain's CDR3 is CASSWGVTYEQYF. In nucleotides, the CDR3 is TGTGCCAGCAGCTGGGGGGTAACCTACGAGCAGTACTTC. The variable domain in full, completed from reference TRBV11-1 and TRBJ2-7, reads EAEVAQSPRYKITEKSQAVAFWCDPISGHATLYWYRQILGQGPELLVQFQDESVVDDSQLPKDRFSAERLKGVDSTLKIQPAELGDSAMYLCASSWGVTYEQYFGPGTRLTVT.

This chain links TRBV7-2 with TRBJ2-4; the D is unclear. Trimming removed 2 bases from V and 0 bases from J, with 5 bases in between. The CDR3 totals 14 residues. Germline CDR1 and CDR2: SGHTA and FQGNSA. The CDR3 DNA sequence: TGTGCCAGCAGCTTACGGTTAGCCAAAAACATTCAGTACTTC. Amino acids: CASSLRLAKNIQYF.

The chain is built from TRBV19 and TRBJ1-5; TRBD1 agrees at 8 bases. The CDR3 runs to 15 residues. Germline trimming cut 6 bases from V and 2 bases from J; bases unmatched to any gene: 6. The germline V gene has CDR1 LNHDA and CDR2 SQIVND (reference sequence). CDR3: CASRDRAGGNQPQHF. CDR3 nucleotide sequence: TGTGCCAGTAGGGACAGGGCAGGCGGCAATCAGCCCCAGCATTTT.

This clone occurred a few times. CDR3 residues: CASSTPMRANNEQFF. The CDR3 DNA reads TGTGCCAGCAGTACCCCGATGCGGGCGAACAATGAGCAGTTCTTC. V and J are TRBV6-5 and TRBJ2-1; tentatively, D is TRBD2 (5 bases). The length of the CDR3 is 15 residues. Germline CDR1 reads MNHEY; CDR2 reads SVGAGI. Between the trimmed V and J ends, which lost 5 bases and 5 bases, there was a span of 16 bases.

The chain recombines TRBV4-1 with TRBJ1-1; D might be TRBD1 (6 bases). The germline CDR1 and CDR2 sequences are MGHRA and YSYEKL. This CDR3 has 16 amino acids. Trimming pared 11 bases from V and 1 base from J, leaving 23 bases between. The DNA of the CDR3 is TGCGCCCCCAGCCGGCCGCCGACAGGCCCGAACACTGAAGCTTTCTTT. Translating gives CAPSRPPTGPNTEAFF.

V is TRBV5-4 and J is TRBJ1-1; weak D call: TRBD1 (5 bases). Trimming cost V 4 bases and J 1 base, with 14 bases left between them. The CDR3 loop spans 15 amino acids. Germline CDR1 SGHNT, CDR2 YYREEE (reference sequence). The CDR3 region is CASSPGTVSNTEAFF. CDR3 DNA sequence: TGTGCCAGCAGCCCCGGGACGGTATCGAACACTGAAGCTTTCTTT. The entire variable domain, with the rest obtained from reference TRBV5-4 and TRBJ1-1, is as follows: ETGVTQSPTHLIKTRGQQVTLRCSSQSGHNTVSWYQQALGQGPQFIFQYYREEENGRGNFPPRFSGLQFPNYSSELNVNALELDDSALYLCASSPGTVSNTEAFFGQGTRLTVV.

Concerning this clone itself: The same CDR3 can be traced to other DNA sequences in this sample. The J gene is TRBJ2-1, the V gene TRBV20-1; no clear D gene. Between the trimmed V and J ends, which lost 1 base and 4 bases, there was a span of 2 bases. The CDR3 extends over 11 amino acids. Germline CDR1 DFQATT, CDR2 SNEGSKA (reference sequence). DNA of the CDR3: TGCAGTGCTAGAGGATACAATGAGCAGTTCTTC. It yields the protein CSARGYNEQFF.

The chain recombines TRBV9 with TRBJ1-1, with D unresolved. CDR1 is SGDLS and CDR2 is YYNGEE in the germline V gene. Trimming left V 4 bases short and J 0 bases short, with 13 bases between. The CDR3 is made up of 15 amino acids. CDR3: CASSPHGTLNTEAFF. The CDR3 DNA sequence: TGTGCCAGCAGCCCCCATGGCACCTTGAACACTGAAGCTTTCTTT.

The rearrangement uses TRBV9 and TRBJ1-3; 7 bases line up with TRBD1. The CDR3 sequence is 15 residues long. V lost 2 bases, J lost 4 bases, and 6 bases stayed unmatched. The germline V gene has CDR1 SGDLS and CDR2 YYNGEE. This CDR3 reads CASSVQGQQGNTIYF. CDR3 coding DNA: TGTGCCAGCAGCGTCCAGGGACAGCAAGGAAACACCATATATTTT. Full variable domain (missing parts from reference TRBV9 and TRBJ1-3): DSGVTQTPKHLITATGQRVTLRCSPRSGDLSVYWYQQSLDQGLQFLIQYYNGEERAKGNILERFSAQQFPDLHSELNLSSLELGDSALYFCASSVQGQQGNTIYFGEGSWLTVV.

The chain links TRBV19 to TRBJ1-1; TRBD1 might be the D (6 bases). The V end was cut by 3 bases, the J end by 1 base, with 15 bases between. Germline CDR1 reads LNHDA; CDR2 reads SQIVND (reference sequence). This CDR3 is 16 amino acids long. The CDR3 DNA is TGTGCCAGTAGTATGATTGGTGGCAGGGGGAACACTGAAGCTTTCTTT. Translation: CASSMIGGRGNTEAFF.

This rearrangement joins TRBV5-6 to TRBJ2-2; no clear D. Germline V gene lookup returns CDR1 SGHDT and CDR2 YYEEEE. The CDR3 length is 12 residues. V was shortened by 0 bases and J by 6 bases, with 3 bases between the two germline ends. The CDR3 loop is CASSLVAGELFF. DNA of the CDR3: TGTGCCAGCAGCTTGGTAGCCGGGGAGCTGTTTTTT.

This chain joins TRBV18 and TRBJ1-5; 9 bases are a match to TRBD1. CDR1 and CDR2 (germline): KGHSH, LQKENI. V shed 6 bases, J shed 2 bases, and the junction held 5 bases outside the gene matches. This CDR3 region has 15 residues. Written as DNA, the CDR3 is TGTGCCAGCTCTCGGGACAGGGTGGGCAATCAGCCCCAGCATTTT. Its translation: CASSRDRVGNQPQHF.

This chain connects TRBV6-6 to TRBJ1-1, with 8 nucleotides matching TRBD1. The CDR3 covers 13 residues. Trimming removed 5 bases from V and 1 base from J; junction bases left unmatched: 0. Germline loops: CDR1 MNHNY, CDR2 SVGAGI (reference sequence). The CDR3 DNA follows: TGTGCCAGCAGTACAGGGGGGAACACTGAAGCTTTCTTT. Protein product: CASSTGGNTEAFF.

Written as DNA, the CDR3 is TGTGCCAGCAGTTACTCGAACAGAAACTATGGCTACACCTTC. Residues: CASSYSNRNYGYTF. The chain uses TRBV6-5 and TRBJ1-2; D not resolved. The CDR3 contains 14 residues. The germline V gene encodes CDR1 MNHEY and CDR2 SVGAGI. V dropped 0 bases and J dropped 2 bases, with 7 bases sitting between them.

The chain has TRBV4-2 and TRBJ2-7; the D gene is possibly TRBD2 (6 bases). The germline V gene encodes CDR1 LGHNA and CDR2 YNFKEQ. Between the trimmed V and J ends, which lost 0 bases and 7 bases, there was a span of 13 bases. This CDR3 spans 14 amino acids. This CDR3 reads CASSQDPGGGEQYF. In DNA form, the CDR3 reads TGTGCCAGCAGCCAAGATCCTGGCGGAGGGGAGCAGTACTTC.

This chain joins TRBV6-5 and TRBJ1-5; maybe TRBD1 (5 bases). The CDR3 contains 15 residues. Germline assignment: CDR1 MNHEY and CDR2 SVGAGI. The ends were cut back, 6 bases at V and 2 bases at J, with 14 bases in the middle. The CDR3 region is CASRGGTGGNQPQHF. The CDR3 bases are TGTGCCAGCAGGGGGGGTACGGGCGGCAATCAGCCCCAGCATTTT.